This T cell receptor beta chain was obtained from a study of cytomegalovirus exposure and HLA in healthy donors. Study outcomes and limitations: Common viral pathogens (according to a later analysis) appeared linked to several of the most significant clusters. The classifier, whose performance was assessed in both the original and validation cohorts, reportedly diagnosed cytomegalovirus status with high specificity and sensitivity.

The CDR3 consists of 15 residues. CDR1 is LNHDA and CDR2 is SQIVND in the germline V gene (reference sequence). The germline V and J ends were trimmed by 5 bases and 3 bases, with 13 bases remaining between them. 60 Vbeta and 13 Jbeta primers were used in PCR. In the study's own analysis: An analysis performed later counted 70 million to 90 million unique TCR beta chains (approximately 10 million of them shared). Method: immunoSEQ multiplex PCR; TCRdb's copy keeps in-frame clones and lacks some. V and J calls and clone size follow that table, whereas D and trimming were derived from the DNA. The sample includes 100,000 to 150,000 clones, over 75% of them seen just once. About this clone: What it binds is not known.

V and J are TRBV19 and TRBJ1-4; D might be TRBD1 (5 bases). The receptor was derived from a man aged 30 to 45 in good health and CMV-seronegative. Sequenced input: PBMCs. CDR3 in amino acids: CASSERTRPNEKLFF. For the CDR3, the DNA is TGTGCCAGTAGTGAACGGACAAGACCTAATGAAAAACTGTTTTTT. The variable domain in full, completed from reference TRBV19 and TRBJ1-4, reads DGGITQSPKYLFRKEGQNVTLSCEQNLNHDAMYWYRQDPGQGLRLIYYSQIVNDFQKGDIAEGYSVSREKKESFPLTVTSAQKNPTAFYLCASSERTRPNEKLFFGSGTQLSVL.